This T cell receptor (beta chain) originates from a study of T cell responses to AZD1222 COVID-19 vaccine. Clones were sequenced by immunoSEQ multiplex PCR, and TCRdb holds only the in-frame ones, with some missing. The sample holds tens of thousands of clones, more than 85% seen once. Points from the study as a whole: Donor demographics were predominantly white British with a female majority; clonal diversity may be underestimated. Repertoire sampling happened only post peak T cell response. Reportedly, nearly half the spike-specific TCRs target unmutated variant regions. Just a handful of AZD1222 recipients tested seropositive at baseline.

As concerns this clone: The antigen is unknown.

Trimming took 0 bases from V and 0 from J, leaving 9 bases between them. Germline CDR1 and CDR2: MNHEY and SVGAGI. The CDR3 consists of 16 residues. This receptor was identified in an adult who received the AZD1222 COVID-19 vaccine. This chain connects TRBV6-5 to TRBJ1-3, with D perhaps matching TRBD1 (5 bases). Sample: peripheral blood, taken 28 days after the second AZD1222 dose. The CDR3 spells CASSYSVGASGNTIYF. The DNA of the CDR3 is TGTGCCAGCAGTTACTCGGTCGGGGCCTCTGGAAACACCATATATTTT.